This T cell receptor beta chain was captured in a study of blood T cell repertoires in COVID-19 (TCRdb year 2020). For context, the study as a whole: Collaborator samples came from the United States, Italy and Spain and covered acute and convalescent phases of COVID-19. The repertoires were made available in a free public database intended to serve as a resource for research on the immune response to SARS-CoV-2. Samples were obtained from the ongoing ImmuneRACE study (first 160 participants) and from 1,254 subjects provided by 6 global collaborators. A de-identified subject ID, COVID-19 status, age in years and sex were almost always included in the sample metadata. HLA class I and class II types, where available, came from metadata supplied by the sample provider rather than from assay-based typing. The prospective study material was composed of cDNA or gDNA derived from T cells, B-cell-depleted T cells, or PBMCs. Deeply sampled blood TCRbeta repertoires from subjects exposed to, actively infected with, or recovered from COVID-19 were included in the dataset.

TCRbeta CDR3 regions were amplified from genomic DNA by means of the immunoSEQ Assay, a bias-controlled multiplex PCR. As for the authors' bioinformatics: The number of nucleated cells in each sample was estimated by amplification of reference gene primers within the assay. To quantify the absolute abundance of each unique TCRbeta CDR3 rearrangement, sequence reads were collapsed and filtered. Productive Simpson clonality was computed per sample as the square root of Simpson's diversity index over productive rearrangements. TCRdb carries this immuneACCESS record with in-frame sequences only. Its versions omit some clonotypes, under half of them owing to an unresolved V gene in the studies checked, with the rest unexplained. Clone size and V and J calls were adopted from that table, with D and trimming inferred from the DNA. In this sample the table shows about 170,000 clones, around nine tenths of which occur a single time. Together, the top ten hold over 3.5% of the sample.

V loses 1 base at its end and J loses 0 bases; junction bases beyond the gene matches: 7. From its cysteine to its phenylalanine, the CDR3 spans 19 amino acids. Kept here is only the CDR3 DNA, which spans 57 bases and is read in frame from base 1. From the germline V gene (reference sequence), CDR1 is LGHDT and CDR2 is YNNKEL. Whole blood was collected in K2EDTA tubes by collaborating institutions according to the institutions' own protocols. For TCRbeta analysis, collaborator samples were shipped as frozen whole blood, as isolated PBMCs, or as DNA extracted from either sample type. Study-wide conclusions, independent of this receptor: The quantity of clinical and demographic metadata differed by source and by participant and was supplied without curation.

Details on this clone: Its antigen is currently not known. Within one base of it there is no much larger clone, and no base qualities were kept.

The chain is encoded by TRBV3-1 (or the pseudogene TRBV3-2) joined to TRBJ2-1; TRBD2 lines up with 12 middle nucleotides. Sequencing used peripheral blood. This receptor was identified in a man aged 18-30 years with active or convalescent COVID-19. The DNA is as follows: TGTGCCAGCAGCCAAGTTGAAGGACTAGCGGGAAGCTCCTACAATGAGCAGTTCTTC. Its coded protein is CASSQVEGLAGSSYNEQFF.